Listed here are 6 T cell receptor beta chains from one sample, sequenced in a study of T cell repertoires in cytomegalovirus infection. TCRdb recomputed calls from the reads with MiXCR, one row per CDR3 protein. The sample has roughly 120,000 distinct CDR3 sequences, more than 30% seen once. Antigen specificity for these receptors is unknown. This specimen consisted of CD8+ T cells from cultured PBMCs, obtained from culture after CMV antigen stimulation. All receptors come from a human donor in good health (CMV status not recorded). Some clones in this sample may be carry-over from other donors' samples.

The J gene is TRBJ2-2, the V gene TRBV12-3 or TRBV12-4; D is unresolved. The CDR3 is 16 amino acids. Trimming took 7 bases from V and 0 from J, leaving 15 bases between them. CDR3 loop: CASTSPLGSNTGELFF. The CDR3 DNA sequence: TGTGCCAGCACCTCACCGTTAGGGTCGAACACCGGGGAGCTGTTTTTT.

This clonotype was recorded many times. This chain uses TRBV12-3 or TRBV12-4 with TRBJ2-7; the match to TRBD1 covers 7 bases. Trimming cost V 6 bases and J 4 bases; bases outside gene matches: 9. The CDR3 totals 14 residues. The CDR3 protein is CASRRQGIGYEQYF. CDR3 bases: TGTGCCAGCAGAAGACAGGGAATAGGGTACGAGCAGTACTTC.

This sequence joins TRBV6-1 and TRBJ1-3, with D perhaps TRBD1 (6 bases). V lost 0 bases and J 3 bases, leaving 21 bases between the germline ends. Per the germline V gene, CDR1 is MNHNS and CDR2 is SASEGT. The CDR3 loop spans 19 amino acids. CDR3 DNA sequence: TGTGCCAGCAGTGAAGCGCCCGTCGGGGGCGGGCATCTTGGAAACACCATATATTTT. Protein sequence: CASSEAPVGGGHLGNTIYF.

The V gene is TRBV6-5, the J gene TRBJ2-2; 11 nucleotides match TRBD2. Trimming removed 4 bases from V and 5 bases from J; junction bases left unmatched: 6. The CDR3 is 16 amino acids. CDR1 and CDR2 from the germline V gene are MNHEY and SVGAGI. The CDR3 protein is CASSSLAGGRTGELFF. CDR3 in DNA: TGTGCCAGCAGTTCATTAGCGGGGGGGCGGACCGGGGAGCTGTTTTTT.

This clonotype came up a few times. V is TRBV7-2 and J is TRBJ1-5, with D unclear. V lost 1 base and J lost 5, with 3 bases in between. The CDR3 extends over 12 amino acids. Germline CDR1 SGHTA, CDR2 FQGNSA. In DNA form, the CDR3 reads TGTGCCAGCAGCTTAGGTTATCAGCCCCAGCATTTT. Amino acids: CASSLGYQPQHF.

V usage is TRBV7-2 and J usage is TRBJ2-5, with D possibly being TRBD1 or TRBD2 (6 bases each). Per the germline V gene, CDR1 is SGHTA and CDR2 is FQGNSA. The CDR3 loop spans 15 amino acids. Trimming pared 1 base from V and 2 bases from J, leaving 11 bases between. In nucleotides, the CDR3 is TGTGCCAGCAGCTTAGGGGGGGCAGATCAAGAGACCCAGTACTTC. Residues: CASSLGGADQETQYF.